This TCR beta chain was captured in a study of blood T cell repertoires in COVID-19 (dated by TCRdb to the early 2020s). Notes on the research overall: The collaborator samples originated in the United States, Italy and Spain and spanned the acute and convalescent phases of COVID-19. The material from the prospective study consisted of cDNA or gDNA derived from T cells, B-cell-depleted T cells, or PBMCs. The dataset comprised deeply sampled blood TCRbeta repertoires from subjects exposed to, actively infected with, or recovered from COVID-19. The repertoires were released in a freely available public database intended as a resource for research on the immune response to SARS-CoV-2. The samples were drawn from the first 160 participants of the ongoing ImmuneRACE study and from more than 1,000 subjects provided by 6 global collaborators. Sample metadata almost always included a de-identified subject ID, COVID-19 status, age in years and sex. Where available, HLA class I and class II types were obtained from metadata supplied by the sample provider rather than from assay-based typing. Findings and caveats that apply to the study as a whole: Clinical and demographic metadata were provided uncurated, with the amount varying by source and participant.

TCRbeta CDR3 regions were amplified from genomic DNA by means of the immunoSEQ Assay, a bias-controlled multiplex PCR. From the authors' description of their analysis: The number of nucleated cells in each sample was estimated from the amplification of reference gene primers within the assay. To quantify the absolute abundance of each unique TCRbeta CDR3 rearrangement, sequence reads were collapsed and filtered. For each sample, productive Simpson clonality was calculated as the square root of Simpson's diversity index across productive rearrangements. Sourced from immuneACCESS, this table was stored by TCRdb with only in-frame sequences that have V and J called. A share of the clones is absent; for the studies checked, an unresolved V gene accounts for under half, and the remainder has no known explanation. Clone size and the V and J calls come from that table; the DNA yielded D and trimming. The sample contains approximately 70,000 clones, 90% of them found a single time. Of the sample, about 2.7% falls within the top ten clones.

The CDR3 has 15 amino acids, counting the end cysteine and phenylalanine. The entry retains the CDR3 DNA only, 45 bases that are in frame from base 1. Looking up the germline V gene yields CDR1 SGDLS and CDR2 YYNGEE. From V the trimming removes 4 bases and from J it removes 5 bases, while the gene matches leave 12 bases of the junction unaccounted for. Collaborating institutions collected whole blood in K2EDTA tubes following their own protocols. For TCRbeta analysis, collaborators shipped samples in one of three forms: frozen whole blood, isolated PBMCs, or DNA extracted from either of those sample types. On this clone itself: Its antigen is still unknown. Base qualities are not recorded, but no much larger clone differs from it by a single base.

This TCR was sampled from a human donor in a cohort sampled during active COVID-19. The receptor chain draws on TRBV9 and TRBJ2-7; 7 bases in the junction line up with TRBD2. Sequenced: peripheral blood. The DNA sequence reads TGTGCCAGCAGCCCCATCGGGCGGGGGTCGCACGAGCAGTACTTC. Its translation is CASSPIGRGSHEQYF.